This TCR beta chain appears in the sequencing data of a study of OX40 agonist ivuxolimab in advanced cancers. V dropped 2 bases and J dropped 1 base, with 18 bases sitting between them. The CDR3 sequence is 19 residues long. Per germline, CDR1 MNHNS and CDR2 SASEGT. TCRdb keeps only in-frame clones here, not all; method: immunoSEQ multiplex PCR. The sample yields some 45,000 clones, over 75% seen once. The TCR was taken from an adult with an advanced solid tumor such as melanoma, head and neck, liver or kidney cancer. The chain combines TRBV6-1 with TRBJ2-6; D tentatively fits TRBD1 or TRBD2 (5 bases each). The sequencing here drew on CD4+ or CD8+ T cells sorted from blood, taken in a trial of the OX40 agonist ivuxolimab. The CDR3 DNA is TGTGCCAGCAGTGAACTTCGTGGGGGAGTGGGGTCTGGGGCCAACGTCCTGACTTTC. Its protein is CASSELRGGVGSGANVLTF.